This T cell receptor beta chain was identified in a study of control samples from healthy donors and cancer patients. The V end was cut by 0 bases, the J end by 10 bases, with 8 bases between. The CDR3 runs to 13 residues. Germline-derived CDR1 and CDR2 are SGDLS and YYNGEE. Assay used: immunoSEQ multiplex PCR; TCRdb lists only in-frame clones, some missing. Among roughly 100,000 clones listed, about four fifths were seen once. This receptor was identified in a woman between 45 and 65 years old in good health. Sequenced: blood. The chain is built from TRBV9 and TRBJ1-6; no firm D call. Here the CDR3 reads CASSVGSGSPLHF. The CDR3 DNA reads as TGTGCCAGCAGCGTAGGATCTGGCTCACCCCTCCACTTT.